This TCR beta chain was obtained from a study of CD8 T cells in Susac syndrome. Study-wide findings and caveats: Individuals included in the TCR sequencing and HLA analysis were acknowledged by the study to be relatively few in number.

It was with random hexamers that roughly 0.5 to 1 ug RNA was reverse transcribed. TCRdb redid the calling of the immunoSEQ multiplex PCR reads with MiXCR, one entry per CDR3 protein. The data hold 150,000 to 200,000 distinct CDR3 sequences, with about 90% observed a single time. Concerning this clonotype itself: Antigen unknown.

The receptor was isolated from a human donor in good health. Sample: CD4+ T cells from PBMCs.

As DNA, the CDR3 is TGTGCCAGCAGTCCCCAGCGCCTCTCCTACGAGCAGTACTTC. As protein: CASSPQRLSYEQYF. The chain has TRBV19 and TRBJ2-7; D unclear. Between the trimmed V and J ends, which lost 9 bases and 0 bases, there was a span of 15 bases. The germline V gene encodes CDR1 LNHDA and CDR2 SQIVND (reference sequence). The CDR3 is 14 residues long.